This TCR beta chain was recovered during a study of T cell repertoires in cytomegalovirus infection (dated by TCRdb to the late 2010s). About the investigation overall: Because public TCR beta signatures pointed to carriage of CMV infection together with the matching HLA type, the HLA type of each donor mattered for the analysis.

TCRdb shows the sequencer as Illumina HiSeq 1500. TCRdb applied fastp at Q25 and MiXCR to the public reads, then kept only in-frame beta chains. Each record represents a unique CDR3 protein, reported with the most common genes and DNA among its rows. The sample has approximately 500,000 distinct CDR3 sequences on record, approximately 15% of them singletons. About 24% of the sample rests with the top ten. The CDR3, from cysteine to phenylalanine, totals 14 residues. The CDR3 DNA has 42 bases and is translated from base 1. Trimming takes 1 base from V and 4 bases from J, and the germline ends sit 10 bases apart. Based on the germline V gene (reference sequence), the CDR1 and CDR2 sequences are LGHDT and YNNKEL. Study-wide conclusions, independent of this receptor: Cumulative frequency of public TCR beta family members discriminated carriers of CMV infection plus the relevant HLA type in this cohort and an independent roughly 350-donor cohort. The ex vivo response was dominated by HLA-C-restricted CMV-specific TCR beta clonotypes, which also provided the single most frequent clonotype in two of eight donors.

Comments on this clonotype: Its antigen is not yet known. No base quality values were provided; no much bigger clone lies one nucleotide off.

The rearranged chain carries TRBV3-1 and TRBJ1-2, and TRBD1 may be the D gene, going by 5 matching bases. This sequence originates from a human donor in good health (CMV status not recorded). Some clones in this sample may be carry-over from other donors' samples. Input material: CD8+ T cells from PBMCs. In nucleotides, the sequence is TGTGCCAGCAGCCAAGGGGGGTCTGGCTATGGCTACACCTTC. Translated, it gives CASSQGGSGYGYTF.